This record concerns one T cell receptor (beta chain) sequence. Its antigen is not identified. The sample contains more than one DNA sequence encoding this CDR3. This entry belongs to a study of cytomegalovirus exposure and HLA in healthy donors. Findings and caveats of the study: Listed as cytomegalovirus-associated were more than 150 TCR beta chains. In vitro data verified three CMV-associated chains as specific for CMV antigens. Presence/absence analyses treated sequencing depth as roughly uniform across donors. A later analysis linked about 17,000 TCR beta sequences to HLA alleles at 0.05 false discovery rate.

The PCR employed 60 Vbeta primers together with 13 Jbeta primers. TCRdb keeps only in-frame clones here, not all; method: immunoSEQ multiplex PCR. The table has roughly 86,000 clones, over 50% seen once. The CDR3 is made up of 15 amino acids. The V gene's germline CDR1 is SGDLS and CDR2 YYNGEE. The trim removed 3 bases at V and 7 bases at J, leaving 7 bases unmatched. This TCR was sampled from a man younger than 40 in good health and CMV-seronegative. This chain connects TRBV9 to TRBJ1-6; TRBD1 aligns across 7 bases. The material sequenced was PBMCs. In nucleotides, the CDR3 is TGTGCCAGCAGCGCTTACAGGGGTTTAAATTCACCCCTCCACTTT. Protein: CASSAYRGLNSPLHF.